Listed here are 19 T cell receptor beta chains from one sample, sequenced in a study of cytomegalovirus exposure and HLA in healthy donors. Primers for the PCR totalled 60 Vbeta and 13 Jbeta. Repertoires were generated with immunoSEQ multiplex PCR, while TCRdb's copy carries only in-frame clones and drops some. The sample carries approximately 67,000 clones, roughly 65% recorded once. Sample: PBMCs. These receptors all come from a woman aged 25 to 39 in good health and CMV-seronegative.

The chain uses TRBV5-4 and TRBJ2-5; tentative D call: TRBD2 (5 bases). Germline V CDR1 and CDR2: SGHNT, YYREEE (reference sequence). The CDR3 contains 11 residues. Trimming stripped 4 bases from V and 5 bases from J, with 6 bases between. The CDR3 here is CASSRRETQYF. CDR3 DNA sequence: TGTGCCAGCAGCCGGAGGGAGACCCAGTACTTC. Drawing the rest from reference TRBV5-4 and TRBJ2-5, the complete variable domain is ETGVTQSPTHLIKTRGQQVTLRCSSQSGHNTVSWYQQALGQGPQFIFQYYREEENGRGNFPPRFSGLQFPNYSSELNVNALELDDSALYLCASSRRETQYFGPGTRLLVL.

This clone occurred a few times. An end of the junction does not agree with germline; a read error may underlie this. The chain carries TRBV7-8 and TRBJ2-7; 7 bases agree with TRBD1. This CDR3 has 13 residues. Germline V gives CDR1 SGHVS, CDR2 FQNEAQ. The CDR3 nucleotides are TGTTCCAGCAACTCTGGACAGGCCTACGAGCAGTACTTC. Translating gives CSSNSGQAYEQYF. The whole variable domain, remainder taken from reference TRBV7-8 and TRBJ2-7, is GAGVSQSPRYKVAKRGQDVALRCDPISGHVSLFWYQQALGQGPEFLTYFQNEAQLDKSGLPSDRFFAERPEGSVSTLKIQRTQQEDSAVYLCSSNSGQAYEQYFGPGTRLTVT.

The CDR3 protein is CASRNPGVGNTEAFF. The CDR3, as DNA: TGTGCCAGCAGGAATCCAGGGGTTGGGAACACTGAAGCTTTCTTT. The chain recombines TRBV7-9 with TRBJ1-1; tentatively, D is TRBD1 (6 bases). CDR3 length equals 15 residues. V dropped 6 bases and J dropped 1 base, with 15 bases sitting between them. Germline values: CDR1 SEHNR, CDR2 FQNEAQ (reference sequence).

The chain has TRBV19 and TRBJ2-2, with TRBD2 matching 8 bases. The CDR3 has 14 residues. Trimming took 11 bases from V and 5 from J; bases not matched to a gene: 10. Germline CDR1 is LNHDA and CDR2 is SQIVND (reference sequence). Written as DNA, the CDR3 is TGTGCCGCCACGGGGGGGCCGTTAACCGGGGAGCTGTTTTTT. Amino acids: CAATGGPLTGELFF.

By share, this clone counts as medium-sized. The chain joins TRBV6-5 to TRBJ1-4; 8 nucleotides line up with TRBD1. Germline trimming cut 5 bases from V and 7 bases from J; bases unmatched to any gene: 9. The CDR3 runs 15 residues. Germline CDR1 reads MNHEY; CDR2 reads SVGAGI. As DNA, the CDR3 is TGTGCCAGCAGTCAAGGACAGGGATGGAGTGAAAAACTGTTTTTT. As protein: CASSQGQGWSEKLFF.

The chain carries TRBV5-4 and TRBJ1-4; no clear D gene. This CDR3 comprises 13 residues. V lost 5 bases to trimming and J lost 2 bases, with 7 bases between them. Germline CDR1 is SGHNT and CDR2 is YYREEE (reference sequence). Here the CDR3 DNA reads TGTGCCAGCAGTCAGTGGACTAATGAAAAACTGTTTTTT. It encodes CASSQWTNEKLFF. Full variable domain (remainder filled in from reference TRBV5-4 and TRBJ1-4): ETGVTQSPTHLIKTRGQQVTLRCSSQSGHNTVSWYQQALGQGPQFIFQYYREEENGRGNFPPRFSGLQFPNYSSELNVNALELDDSALYLCASSQWTNEKLFFGSGTQLSVL.

The J gene is TRBJ2-3, the V gene TRBV4-2; 10 bases line up with TRBD2. Germline lookup yields CDR1 LGHNA and CDR2 YNFKEQ. The CDR3 runs to 17 residues. The V segment lost 0 bases and the J segment 6 bases; nucleotides outside the gene matches: 9. The CDR3 spells CASSQELASGGGDTQYF. CDR3 nucleotide sequence: TGTGCCAGCAGCCAAGAATTGGCTAGCGGGGGTGGTGATACGCAGTATTTT.

The genes are TRBV6-1 and TRBJ1-5; D is unresolved. CDR1 and CDR2 from the germline V gene are MNHNS and SASEGT. The CDR3 length is 14 residues. Trimming removed 3 bases at V and 4 bases at J, with 10 bases between. This chain's CDR3 is CASSEYFRNQPQHF. The CDR3 DNA follows: TGTGCCAGCAGTGAGTACTTCCGGAATCAGCCCCAGCATTTT.

The chain joins TRBV6-1 to TRBJ2-1; 10 nucleotides align to TRBD1. The germline V gene encodes CDR1 MNHNS and CDR2 SASEGT. The CDR3 loop spans 15 amino acids. V shed 8 bases, J shed 1 base, and the junction held 5 bases outside the gene matches. Written as DNA, the CDR3 is TGTGCCAGCGGTCCGGGACAGGGGTCCTACAATGAGCAGTTCTTC. It codes for CASGPGQGSYNEQFF.

Here the CDR3 reads CASSSSRRGGTADSGNTIYF. As DNA, the CDR3 is TGTGCCAGTTCCAGCTCCCGGAGAGGGGGGACAGCTGACTCTGGAAACACCATATATTTT. V is TRBV7-6 and J is TRBJ1-3, with 7 bases matching TRBD1. The V gene's germline CDR1 is SGHVS and CDR2 FNYEAQ. V shed 9 bases and J 0 bases; nucleotides not matched to a gene: 23. The CDR3 covers 20 residues. The whole variable domain, remainder taken from reference TRBV7-6 and TRBJ1-3, is GAGVSQSPRYKVTKRGQDVALRCDPISGHVSLYWYRQALGQGPEFLTYFNYEAQQDKSGLPNDRFSAERPEGSISTLTIQRTEQRDSAMYRCASSSSRRGGTADSGNTIYFGEGSWLTVV.

The rearrangement links TRBV5-3 to TRBJ1-1; the D is unclear. TRBV5-3 is flagged as an ORF with uncertain function. V was pared by 1 base and J by 0 bases, with 7 bases between. The CDR3 runs 14 residues. CDR3 amino acids: CARSLKCMNTEAFF. As DNA, the CDR3 is TGTGCCAGAAGCTTGAAATGTATGAACACTGAAGCTTTCTTT.

The J gene is TRBJ1-2, the V gene TRBV11-2; no clear D gene. Per germline, CDR1 SGHAT and CDR2 FQNNGV. The CDR3 spans 15 residues. Trimming removed 0 bases from V and 4 bases from J, with 12 bases in between. The CDR3 spells CASSLERGKGYGYTF. CDR3 sequence (DNA): TGTGCCAGCAGCTTAGAGCGGGGAAAAGGCTATGGCTACACCTTC.

The chain recombines TRBV6-5 with TRBJ1-4, with D unresolved. CDR1 is MNHEY, CDR2 SVGAGI, per germline. V shed 0 bases and J shed 7 bases, with 9 bases lying between them. The CDR3 is 14 residues long. The CDR3 region has the DNA TGTGCCAGCAGTTACTCCGGTGGTCGTGAAAAACTGTTTTTT. This sequence encodes CASSYSGGREKLFF.

In its sample, this clone was seen a few times. The CDR3, as DNA: TGTGCCAGTAGTATTACCAGGGGCACTGAAGCTTTCTTT. This sequence encodes CASSITRGTEAFF. This sequence joins TRBV19 and TRBJ1-1, with a tentative D call TRBD1 (6 bases). The length of the CDR3 is 13 residues. Germline V lookup: CDR1 LNHDA, CDR2 SQIVND (reference sequence). Trimming cost V 3 bases and J 4 bases, with 9 bases left between them.

This chain uses TRBV7-3 with TRBJ1-2; 10 positions agree with TRBD1. The CDR3 spans 15 residues. Germline assignment: CDR1 SGHTA and CDR2 FQGTGA. Losses at the gene ends were 5 bases for V and 8 bases for J; bases not matched to a gene: 11. The CDR3 sequence: CASSPVGGQGGGYTF. For the CDR3, the DNA is TGTGCCAGCAGCCCAGTGGGAGGACAGGGGGGGGGCTACACCTTC.

V and J are TRBV12-5 and TRBJ1-6; TRBD1 agrees at 12 bases. Germline V gene data show CDR1 as LGHNT and CDR2 as FRNRAP. V shed 5 bases and J 6 bases; nucleotides not matched to a gene: 2. The CDR3 loop spans 15 amino acids. The CDR3 coding sequence is TGTGCTAGTGGTCTGGGACAGGGGGCTAATTCACCCCTCCACTTT. It yields the protein CASGLGQGANSPLHF.

Details on this clone: The same CDR3 is also encoded by other DNA sequences in this sample. The V call is TRBV2, the J call TRBJ1-2; 10 nucleotides agree with TRBD1. The V and J ends lost 6 bases and 3 bases, in that order; junction bases with no gene match: 4. The V gene's germline CDR1 is SNHLY and CDR2 FYNNEI. This CDR3 region has 14 residues. CDR3 DNA: TGTGCCAGCAGCCCGACAGGGGGCGACTATGGCTACACCTTC. This gives the protein CASSPTGGDYGYTF.

With regard to this clone: Other DNA sequences in the sample encode the same CDR3. The chain carries TRBV6-1 and TRBJ1-4; a weak D match, TRBD1 (6 bases). V was shortened by 4 bases and J by 3 bases, with 12 bases between the two germline ends. This CDR3 comprises 15 residues. Per germline, CDR1 MNHNS and CDR2 SASEGT. Here the CDR3 DNA reads TGTGCCAGCAGTGCTACACAGGGATCTAATGAAAAACTGTTTTTT. This encodes CASSATQGSNEKLFF.

The chain joins TRBV7-2 to TRBJ2-1; tentatively, D is TRBD2 (5 bases). V lost 5 bases to trimming and J lost 10 bases, with 9 bases between them. This CDR3 region has 11 residues. CDR1 is SGHTA, CDR2 FQGNSA, per germline. The CDR3 here is CASSQPGEQFF. The CDR3 DNA reads as TGTGCCAGCAGCCAGCCGGGGGAGCAGTTCTTC.